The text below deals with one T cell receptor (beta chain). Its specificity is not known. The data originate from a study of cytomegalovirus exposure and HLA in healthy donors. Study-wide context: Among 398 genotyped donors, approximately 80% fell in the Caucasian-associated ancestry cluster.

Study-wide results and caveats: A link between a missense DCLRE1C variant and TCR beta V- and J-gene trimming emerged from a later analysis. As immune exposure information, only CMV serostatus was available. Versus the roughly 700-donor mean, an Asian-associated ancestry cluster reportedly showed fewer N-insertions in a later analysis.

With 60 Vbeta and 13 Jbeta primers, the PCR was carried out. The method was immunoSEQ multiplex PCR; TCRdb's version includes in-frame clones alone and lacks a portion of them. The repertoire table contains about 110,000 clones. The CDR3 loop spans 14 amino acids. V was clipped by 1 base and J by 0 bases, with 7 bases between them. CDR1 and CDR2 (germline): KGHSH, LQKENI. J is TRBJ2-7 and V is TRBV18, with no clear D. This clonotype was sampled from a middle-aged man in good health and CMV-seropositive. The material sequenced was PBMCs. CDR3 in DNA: TGTGCCAGCTCACCACAATCCTCCTCCTACGAGCAGTACTTC. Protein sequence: CASSPQSSSYEQYF.